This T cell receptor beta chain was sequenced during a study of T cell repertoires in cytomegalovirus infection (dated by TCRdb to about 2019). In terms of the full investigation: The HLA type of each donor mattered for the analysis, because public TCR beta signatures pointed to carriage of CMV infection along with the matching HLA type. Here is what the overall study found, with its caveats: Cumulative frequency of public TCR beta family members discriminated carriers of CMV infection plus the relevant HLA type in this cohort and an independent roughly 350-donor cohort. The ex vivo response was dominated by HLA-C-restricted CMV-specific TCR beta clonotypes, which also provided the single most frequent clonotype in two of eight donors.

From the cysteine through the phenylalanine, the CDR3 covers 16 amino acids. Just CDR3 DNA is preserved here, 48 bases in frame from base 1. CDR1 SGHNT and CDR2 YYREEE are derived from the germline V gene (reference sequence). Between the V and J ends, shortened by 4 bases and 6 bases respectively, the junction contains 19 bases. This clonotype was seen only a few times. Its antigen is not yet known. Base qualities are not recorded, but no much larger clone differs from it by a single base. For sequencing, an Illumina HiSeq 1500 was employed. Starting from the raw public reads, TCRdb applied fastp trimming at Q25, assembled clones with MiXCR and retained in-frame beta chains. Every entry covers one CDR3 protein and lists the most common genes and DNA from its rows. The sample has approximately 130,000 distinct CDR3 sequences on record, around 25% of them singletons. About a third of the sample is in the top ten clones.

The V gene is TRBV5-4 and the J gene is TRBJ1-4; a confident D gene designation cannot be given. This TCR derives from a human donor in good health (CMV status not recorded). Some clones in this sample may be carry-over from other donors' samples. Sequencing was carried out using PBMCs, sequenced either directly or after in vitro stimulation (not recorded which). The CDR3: CASSRASRGRDEKLFF. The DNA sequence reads TGTGCCAGCAGCCGCGCCTCCCGAGGAAGAGATGAAAAACTGTTTTTT.